The 25 T cell receptor beta chains given below trace back to one sample, sequenced in a study of T cells in Graves' hyperthyroidism and ophthalmopathy. Using RNA transcripts as the source, TCR beta CDR3 regions were amplified. A first-round RT-PCR of the TCR CDR3 used the HTBI primer set. TCRdb re-called the multiplex PCR reads through MiXCR, storing one row per CDR3 protein. The sample includes about 460,000 distinct CDR3 sequences, under 25% of them seen just once. Sequencing was carried out using blood. The receptors come from an older woman with Graves' ophthalmopathy.

The sample holds a few counts of this clonotype. This rearrangement joins TRBV3-1 to TRBJ1-2, with D tentatively TRBD1 (5 bases). Germline CDR1 reads LGHDT; CDR2 reads YNNKEL (reference sequence). CDR3 length: 13 residues. Between the trimmed V and J ends, which lost 5 bases and 7 bases, there was a span of 14 bases. In nucleotides, the CDR3 is TGTGCCAGCAGCACCGGGACCTCCGGTGGCTACACCTTC. This gives the protein CASSTGTSGGYTF. The variable domain in full, with the rest retrieved from reference TRBV3-1 and TRBJ1-2, is DTAVSQTPKYLVTQMGNDKSIKCEQNLGHDTMYWYKQDSKKFLKIMFSYNNKELIINETVPNRFSPKSPDKAHLNLHINSLELGDSAVYFCASSTGTSGGYTFGSGTRLTVV.

The chain employs TRBV11-2 and TRBJ1-1; TRBD1 matches 7 bases. Germline assignment: CDR1 SGHAT and CDR2 FQNNGV. V dropped 5 bases and J dropped 1; count of bases not matched to a gene: 7. The CDR3 consists of 15 residues. This CDR3 reads CASSPLGQRNTEAFF. The CDR3 coding sequence is TGTGCCAGCAGCCCCCTGGGACAGAGGAACACTGAAGCTTTCTTT. The entire variable domain, with the rest obtained from reference TRBV11-2 and TRBJ1-1, is as follows: EAGVAQSPRYKIIEKRQSVAFWCNPISGHATLYWYQQILGQGPKLLIQFQNNGVVDDSQLPKDRFSAERLKGVDSTLKIQPAKLEDSAVYLCASSPLGQRNTEAFFGQGTRLTVV.

This chain links TRBV3-1 with TRBJ1-2, with D perhaps matching TRBD1 (5 bases). Germline V lookup: CDR1 LGHDT, CDR2 YNNKEL (reference sequence). The CDR3 covers 14 residues. V lost 1 base and J lost 4, with 10 bases in between. The CDR3: CASSQAAGGYGYTF. The CDR3, as DNA: TGTGCCAGCAGCCAAGCGGCCGGGGGCTATGGCTACACCTTC.

This clonotype was observed a few times. The chain is built from TRBV19 and TRBJ1-1; 10 bases match TRBD1. The CDR3 is 14 amino acids. Germline V CDR1 and CDR2: LNHDA, SQIVND (reference sequence). Germline trimming cut 5 bases from V and 2 bases from J; bases unmatched to any gene: 2. The CDR3 DNA reads TGTGCCAGTAGTTGGGACAGGGGAAACACTGAAGCTTTCTTT. This translates into CASSWDRGNTEAFF.

This clonotype was seen more than once but under ten times. This chain links TRBV7-9 with TRBJ2-5; D ambiguous. Germline V lookup: CDR1 SEHNR, CDR2 FQNEAQ (reference sequence). The CDR3 is 13 amino acids. V lost 10 bases, J lost 2 bases, and 14 bases lay in between. In nucleotides, the CDR3 is TGTGCCACCGAGGTGATTAGTCAAGAGACCCAGTACTTC. This encodes CATEVISQETQYF.

This chain links TRBV20-1 with TRBJ2-7, with 14 bases fitting TRBD2. CDR1 DFQATT and CDR2 SNEGSKA come from the germline V gene (reference sequence). This CDR3 is 14 amino acids long. Trimming cost V 3 bases and J 6 bases; bases outside gene matches: 4. CDR3 in amino acids: CSARGLAGVGEQYF. The CDR3 DNA is TGCAGTGCTAGGGGACTAGCGGGAGTAGGCGAGCAGTACTTC.

The V gene is TRBV11-2, the J gene TRBJ2-7, with 12 bases matching TRBD2. V lost 4 bases, J lost 0 bases, and 7 bases stayed unmatched. This CDR3 is built from 17 residues. Germline loops: CDR1 SGHAT, CDR2 FQNNGV. The CDR3: CASSSRGLAGPSYEQYF. The CDR3 DNA reads TGTGCCAGCAGCTCTAGGGGACTAGCGGGCCCCTCCTACGAGCAGTACTTC.

In the case of this clonotype: Being one base from a much bigger clone, this may be a read error. Here the CDR3 omits its conserved ending phenylalanine or tryptophan, so a read error is the likely source. The chain employs TRBV3-1 and TRBJ1-5; 7 nucleotides match TRBD1. Germline-derived CDR1 and CDR2 are LGHDT and YNNKEL (reference sequence). The CDR3 contains 14 residues. Unmatched junction bases numbered 2, after V lost 5 bases and J lost 1 base. CDR3 sequence reads: CASSMGQSNQPQHL. CDR3 in DNA: TGTGCCAGCAGCATGGGACAGAGCAATCAGCCCCAGCATCTT.

A note on this clonotype: At one end the junction does not follow the germline gene, possibly because of a read error. The V gene is TRBV12-3 or TRBV12-4, the J gene TRBJ1-5, with D possibly matching TRBD1 (6 bases). CDR3 length: 14 amino acids. The CDR3, as DNA: TGCGCCAGCAGCCAAGAATCAGGGGTGCAGCCCCAGCATTTT. As protein: CASSQESGVQPQHF.

This clonotype was recorded a few times. The chain links TRBV10-3 to TRBJ2-7, with D hard to call. Looked up from germline, CDR1 is ENHRY and CDR2 is SYGVKD. V lost 2 bases and J lost 2, with 1 base in between. The CDR3 runs to 11 residues. The CDR3 nucleotides are TGTGCCATCAGTGAGGCCTACGAGCAGTACTTC. Protein product: CAISEAYEQYF.

This clonotype was found a few times. This chain joins TRBV2 and TRBJ2-3, with TRBD2 matching over 14 bases. The CDR3 is 20 amino acids. V lost 2 bases to trimming and J lost 2 bases; unmatched junction nucleotides: 12. Per germline, CDR1 SNHLY and CDR2 FYNNEI. CDR3 DNA sequence: TGTGCCAGCAGTGAAAGGGGACTAGCGGGAGAAGTAATGGCCACAGATACGCAGTATTTT. The encoded protein is CASSERGLAGEVMATDTQYF.

This clonotype was observed a few times. This rearrangement joins TRBV7-2 to TRBJ2-1; D is uncertain. V was cut by 4 bases and J by 8 bases, with 9 bases left in between. The CDR3 is 12 residues long. Germline V gene sequence: CDR1 SGHTA, CDR2 FQGNSA. This CDR3 reads CASSSRTHEQFF. Written as DNA, the CDR3 is TGTGCCAGCAGCTCACGGACCCATGAGCAGTTCTTC.

This clonotype occurred many times. The chain combines TRBV7-2 with TRBJ2-1, with 7 bases identical to TRBD2. V shed 2 bases and J 0 bases; nucleotides not matched to a gene: 4. Germline assignment: CDR1 SGHTA and CDR2 FQGNSA. The length of the CDR3 is 16 residues. CDR3 DNA sequence: TGTGCCAGCAGCTTACAGGGCGGGGGCTCCTACAATGAGCAGTTCTTC. It specifies CASSLQGGGSYNEQFF.

This clonotype was observed a few times. The chain combines TRBV19 with TRBJ2-7, with D hard to call. CDR1 is LNHDA and CDR2 is SQIVND in the germline V gene (reference sequence). The CDR3 is 13 residues long. Trimming stripped 4 bases from V and 0 bases from J, with 7 bases between. In DNA form, the CDR3 reads TGTGCCAGTAGTAGACGAGCCTCCTACGAGCAGTACTTC. Translation gives CASSRRASYEQYF.

J is TRBJ2-3 and V is TRBV28; 8 nucleotides line up with TRBD2. V lost 6 bases and J lost 3; bases outside the gene matches: 8. The germline V gene has CDR1 MDHEN and CDR2 SYDVKM. The CDR3 loop spans 15 amino acids. The CDR3, as DNA: TGTGCCAGCAGCACTCCGGGACTAGGAACAGATACGCAGTATTTT. This codes for CASSTPGLGTDTQYF. The full variable domain, its missing parts supplied by reference TRBV28 and TRBJ2-3, is DVKVTQSSRYLVKRTGEKVFLECVQDMDHENMFWYRQDPGLGLRLIYFSYDVKMKEKGDIPEGYSVSREKKERFSLILESASTNQTSMYLCASSTPGLGTDTQYFGPGTRLTVL.

The chain links TRBV6-2 or TRBV6-3 to TRBJ2-4; weak D call: TRBD1 (6 bases). The CDR3 runs to 14 residues. The germline V gene has CDR1 MNHEY and CDR2 SVGEGT. V gave up 3 bases and J gave up 5 bases, with 11 bases separating them. The CDR3 DNA reads TGTGCCAGCAGTTATACGGGACACCAAAACATTCAGTACTTC. It translates to CASSYTGHQNIQYF.

This clonotype appeared a few times. The chain is built from TRBV6-2 or TRBV6-3 and TRBJ1-1, with TRBD1 matching over 7 bases. V was pared by 0 bases and J by 0 bases, with 4 bases of the junction left unmatched. The CDR3 sequence is 16 residues long. CDR1 and CDR2 from the germline V gene are MNHEY and SVGEGT. The CDR3 reads CASSYSSRGMNTEAFF. The CDR3 coding sequence is TGTGCCAGCAGTTACTCGAGCAGGGGGATGAACACTGAAGCTTTCTTT.

This clonotype has just a few counts. The genes are TRBV7-9 and TRBJ2-2; 12 nucleotides agree with TRBD2. CDR3 length equals 19 residues. Germline V gives CDR1 SEHNR, CDR2 FQNEAQ (reference sequence). With V trimmed by 5 bases and J by 6 bases, 16 bases remained unmatched. CDR3 amino acids: CASSQPTSLAGGLAGELFF. As DNA, the CDR3 is TGTGCCAGCAGCCAACCGACGTCACTAGCGGGAGGTCTAGCCGGGGAGCTGTTTTTT.

This clonotype appeared a few times. This chain uses TRBV20-1 with TRBJ2-7; 8 nucleotides align to TRBD1. The CDR3 contains 18 residues. J lost 3 bases, V lost 2 bases, and 18 bases had no gene match. Looked up from germline, CDR1 is DFQATT and CDR2 is SNEGSKA (reference sequence). The CDR3, as DNA: TGCAGTGCTAGATCGAGACAGGGGTTAGCCTTTGGTCGCTACGAGCAGTACTTC. Translation: CSARSRQGLAFGRYEQYF.

This clonotype was seen a few times. The chain employs TRBV6-1 and TRBJ2-7, with 9 nucleotides matching TRBD1. This CDR3 comprises 15 residues. Germline V lookup: CDR1 MNHNS, CDR2 SASEGT. Trimming removed 6 bases from V and 4 bases from J; junction bases left unmatched: 10. The CDR3 loop reads CASRAEQGAVYEQYF. DNA for the CDR3: TGTGCCAGCAGAGCCGAACAGGGGGCCGTTTACGAGCAGTACTTC.

As regards this clonotype: A read error may be the cause here, since a much bigger clone is one base away. The CDR3 reads CASSLAPLWAAGQGGIDTQYF. The CDR3 DNA is TGTGCCAGCAGCTTAGCCCCCCTGTGGGCCGCGGGACAGGGCGGCATAGATACGCAGTATTTT. The chain has TRBV7-9 and TRBJ2-3; 9 positions agree with TRBD1. The V gene's germline CDR1 is SEHNR and CDR2 FQNEAQ (reference sequence). This CDR3 comprises 21 residues. V was clipped by 0 bases and J by 5 bases; unmatched bases: 21.

This clonotype has just one count. V is TRBV24-1 and J is TRBJ1-3; D is perhaps TRBD1 (6 bases). CDR1 and CDR2 (germline): KGHDR, SFDVKD. The V end lost 4 bases, the J end lost 0 bases, and 9 bases lay between the germline ends. The CDR3 has 15 amino acids. As DNA, the CDR3 is TGTGCCACCAGTGAGGACAGACACTCTGGAAACACCATATATTTT. Amino acid sequence: CATSEDRHSGNTIYF.

The rearrangement uses TRBV18 and TRBJ2-7; maybe TRBD1 (5 bases). The germline V gene has CDR1 KGHSH and CDR2 LQKENI. There are 13 residues in the CDR3. The V end was cut by 3 bases, the J end by 3 bases, with 9 bases between. CDR3 DNA: TGTGCCAGCTCACCGTATCAGGGCTACGAGCAGTACTTC. Protein sequence: CASSPYQGYEQYF.

DNA of the CDR3: TGTGCCAGCAGACCCAGCGACAGGAGGCCAGCCGGGGAGCTGTTTTTT. Residues: CASRPSDRRPAGELFF. The rearrangement joins TRBV13 to TRBJ2-2, with D possibly TRBD1 on 6 matching bases. CDR1 and CDR2 (germline): PRHDT, FYEKMQ (reference sequence). Between the trimmed V and J ends, which lost 6 bases and 6 bases, there was a span of 20 bases. This CDR3 region has 16 residues.

J is TRBJ2-7 and V is TRBV20-1; 11 bases line up with TRBD2. Germline V CDR1 and CDR2: DFQATT, SNEGSKA (reference sequence). The CDR3 is 10 amino acids. J lost 9 bases, V lost 6 bases, and 1 base had no gene match. CDR3: CSAGLAGQYF. DNA of the CDR3: TGCAGTGCCGGACTAGCGGGGCAGTACTTC.